This T cell receptor (beta chain) appears in the sequencing data of a study of blood T cell repertoires in COVID-19. Study context: Sources were T cells, B-cell-depleted T cells, or PBMCs; the material itself was cDNA or gDNA.

Original methodology: Quantification of nucleated cells was approximated via reference gene primer amplification. Repertoires were generated with immunoSEQ multiplex PCR, while TCRdb's copy carries only in-frame clones and drops some. From that table come the V and J calls and clone size; the DNA was used to work out D and trimming. This table has under 450,000 clones, roughly four fifths appearing once. Two negative PCRs, clearance, or symptom resolution were required of recovered Cohort 3 donors. CDR3 length: 12 amino acids. Per the germline V gene, CDR1 is MDHEN and CDR2 is SYDVKM. V lost 7 bases, J lost 2 bases, and 6 bases lay in between.

This sequence originates from a woman between 45 and 60 years old who had recovered from COVID-19. The sequenced material came from PBMCs or T cells enriched from blood (not recorded which). V usage is TRBV28 and J usage is TRBJ1-5; D is unresolved. The DNA of the CDR3 is TGTGCCAGCAAGAGGGGCAATCAGCCCCAGCATTTT. This codes for CASKRGNQPQHF.